Presented here are 29 T cell receptor beta chains from one specimen sequenced in a study of blood T cell repertoires in COVID-19 (dated by TCRdb to the early 2020s). The protocol used for the library was the immunoSEQ multiplex PCR assay. Not all clones reach the TCRdb copy of this immuneACCESS table, which keeps in-frame sequences only. Checked studies attribute under half of the gap to unresolved V genes and leave the rest unexplained. The sample table records 200,000 to 250,000 clones; around 88% of these occur just once. 1.5% of the sample is taken by the ten largest. Sequencing was performed on peripheral blood. All receptors come from a man younger than 30 with active or convalescent COVID-19.

The rearrangement links TRBV18 to TRBJ2-4, with 7 bases that match TRBD1. CDR3 length: 18 residues. CDR1 is KGHSH and CDR2 is LQKENI in the germline V gene. The junction had 12 bases not matched to a gene; V was cut back by 3 bases and J by 1 base. CDR3 nucleotide sequence: TGTGCCAGCTCACCGGGACAGACTCCGGTTTCGGCCAAAAACATTCAGTACTTC. Its translation is CASSPGQTPVSAKNIQYF. The full variable domain, rest sourced from reference TRBV18 and TRBJ2-4, is NAGVMQNPRHLVRRRGQEARLRCSPMKGHSHVYWYRQLPEEGLKFMVYLQKENIIDESGMPKERFSAEFPKEGPSILRIQQVVRGDSAAYFCASSPGQTPVSAKNIQYFGAGTRLSVL.

The chain recombines TRBV19 with TRBJ2-7; D is perhaps TRBD2 (6 bases). CDR3 size: 13 residues. The V and J ends lost 1 base and 3 bases respectively, with 7 bases between them. Germline assignment: CDR1 LNHDA and CDR2 SQIVND (reference sequence). The CDR3 DNA is TGTGCCAGTAGTATAGGGCGGGACTACGAGCAGTACTTC. This sequence encodes CASSIGRDYEQYF. Full variable domain (remainder filled in from reference TRBV19 and TRBJ2-7): DGGITQSPKYLFRKEGQNVTLSCEQNLNHDAMYWYRQDPGQGLRLIYYSQIVNDFQKGDIAEGYSVSREKKESFPLTVTSAQKNPTAFYLCASSIGRDYEQYFGPGTRLTVT.

This chain joins TRBV21-1 and TRBJ2-7; the tabulated D call, TRBD2, remains unverified against the DNA. TRBV21-1 is an annotated pseudogene. The length of the CDR3 is 13 residues. The CDR3 DNA is TGTGCCAGCAGCCCCCCACTCTCCTACGAGCAGTACTTC. Its translation is CASSPPLSYEQYF.

The V call is TRBV21-1, the J call TRBJ2-7; TRBD2 is taken as the D call from the table, unchecked against the DNA. TRBV21-1 is a pseudogene locus. This CDR3 has 15 residues. This CDR3 is CASTSGPSVPYEQYF. CDR3 nucleotides: TGTGCCAGCACTAGCGGCCCTTCGGTCCCCTACGAGCAGTACTTC.

This clone was observed once. The chain uses TRBV11-2 and TRBJ2-7, with a weak D call TRBD2 (6 bases). V was pared by 4 bases and J by 5 bases, with 21 bases between. This CDR3 spans 16 amino acids. Germline V gene sequence: CDR1 SGHAT, CDR2 FQNNGV. CDR3 protein: CASSSHGGTVFDEQYF. The CDR3 bases are TGTGCCAGCAGCTCGCACGGGGGTACTGTGTTTGACGAGCAGTACTTC.

This clone has just one count. The chain links TRBV2 to TRBJ1-2, with D possibly matching TRBD1 (6 bases). Trimming stripped 5 bases from V and 5 bases from J, with 15 bases between. Germline V gene data show CDR1 as SNHLY and CDR2 as FYNNEI. The CDR3 spans 14 residues. CDR3 in amino acids: CASSPGWGQYGYTF. The CDR3, as DNA: TGTGCCAGCAGTCCGGGGTGGGGGCAGTATGGCTACACCTTC. Full variable domain (missing parts from reference TRBV2 and TRBJ1-2): EPEVTQTPSHQVTQMGQEVILRCVPISNHLYFYWYRQILGQKVEFLVSFYNNEISEKSEIFDDQFSVERPDGSNFTLKIRSTKLEDSAMYFCASSPGWGQYGYTFGSGTRLTVV.

The rearrangement joins TRBV11-3 to TRBJ2-1, with 12 bases matching TRBD2. This CDR3 contains 19 residues. Germline V gives CDR1 SGHNT, CDR2 YENEEA. V lost 5 bases to trimming and J lost 3 bases; unmatched junction nucleotides: 14. CDR3 region: CASSPGLAGPEASYNEQFF. For the CDR3, the DNA is TGTGCCAGCAGCCCAGGACTAGCGGGGCCAGAAGCCAGCTACAATGAGCAGTTCTTC.

Concerning this clone itself: Additional DNA sequences in this sample encode the identical CDR3. This chain links TRBV30 with TRBJ1-5; D remains ambiguous. CDR3 size: 13 residues. From germline, CDR1 is GTSNPN and CDR2 SVGIG (reference sequence). V was shortened by 0 bases and J by 7 bases, with 10 bases between the two germline ends. The CDR3 DNA follows: TGTGCCTGGAGTGTACTTGGAGGACAGCCCCAGCATTTT. Translation gives CAWSVLGGQPQHF.

This rearrangement joins TRBV5-4 to TRBJ1-3; possibly TRBD1 for D (5 bases). The CDR3 consists of 15 residues. Germline CDR1 SGHNT, CDR2 YYREEE (reference sequence). With 0 bases removed from V and 1 base from J, the gap between germline ends came to 8 bases. CDR3 region: CASSLDGGSGNTIYF. The CDR3 region has the DNA TGTGCCAGCAGCTTGGACGGGGGGTCTGGAAACACCATATATTTT. Filled out from reference TRBV5-4 and TRBJ1-3, the complete variable domain reads ETGVTQSPTHLIKTRGQQVTLRCSSQSGHNTVSWYQQALGQGPQFIFQYYREEENGRGNFPPRFSGLQFPNYSSELNVNALELDDSALYLCASSLDGGSGNTIYFGEGSWLTVV.

This clone appeared a few times. V gene TRBV11-3 combines with J gene TRBJ2-7; 9 nucleotides match TRBD2. The CDR3 is 14 amino acids. The trim removed 6 bases at V and 5 bases at J, leaving 8 bases unmatched. The V gene's germline CDR1 is SGHNT and CDR2 YENEEA. The CDR3 loop reads CASRAGLAPHEQYF. CDR3 DNA sequence: TGTGCCAGCAGGGCGGGACTAGCCCCCCACGAGCAGTACTTC.

This clone was seen once. V is TRBV1 and J is TRBJ1-2; the table names TRBD1, a call not compared with the DNA. TRBV1 is classified as a pseudogene. This CDR3 is built from 16 residues. CDR3 sequence (DNA): TGCACCAGCAGCCAAGATAGGGGACAGGGGGCGGTCGGCTACACCTTC. It codes for CTSSQDRGQGAVGYTF.

This chain links TRBV7-9 with TRBJ1-3, with 9 bases identical to TRBD1. Germline-derived CDR1 and CDR2 are SEHNR and FQNEAQ (reference sequence). V dropped 5 bases and J dropped 2; count of bases not matched to a gene: 4. The CDR3 covers 15 residues. The CDR3 DNA sequence: TGTGCCAGCAGCACCGGGACAGGGACTGGAAACACCATATATTTT. This sequence encodes CASSTGTGTGNTIYF.

The gene calls are TRBV29-1 and TRBJ1-2, with unresolved D. This CDR3 contains 12 residues. Trimming took 7 bases from V and 1 from J, leaving 10 bases between them. Germline V lookup: CDR1 SQVTM, CDR2 ANQGSEA. The CDR3 bases are TGCAGCGCTTCCGGGAGTAACTATGGCTACACCTTC. It is translated as CSASGSNYGYTF. Drawing the rest from reference TRBV29-1 and TRBJ1-2, the complete variable domain is SAVISQKPSRDICQRGTSLTIQCQVDSQVTMMFWYRQQPGQSLTLIATANQGSEATYESGFVIDKFPISRPNLTFSTLTVSNMSPEDSSIYLCSASGSNYGYTFGSGTRLTVV.

This chain connects TRBV6-2 or TRBV6-3 to TRBJ2-1; no clear D gene. V was trimmed by 2 bases and J by 12 bases, leaving 14 bases between them. This CDR3 has 13 residues. Germline V gene sequence: CDR1 MNHEY, CDR2 SVGEGT. The CDR3 here is CASSYQTHGGQFF. The CDR3 coding sequence is TGTGCCAGCAGTTACCAGACTCATGGCGGGCAGTTCTTC.

The V and J genes are TRBV11-2 and TRBJ2-2; 7 bases fit TRBD1. The CDR3 has 15 residues. CDR1 is SGHAT and CDR2 is FQNNGV in the germline V gene. With 5 bases clipped from V and 6 bases from J, the junction kept 9 bases outside the gene matches. The CDR3 spells CASSPVVGQAGELFF. The CDR3, as DNA: TGTGCCAGCAGCCCTGTCGTCGGACAGGCCGGGGAGCTGTTTTTT.

This clone was seen only a few times. This CDR3 is CASSFDRRGTGGEKLFF. The CDR3, as DNA: TGTGCCAGCAGCTTTGACCGCCGAGGGACAGGGGGGGAAAAACTGTTTTTT. This chain links TRBV11-2 with TRBJ1-4; 11 nucleotides agree with TRBD1. The V segment lost 3 bases and the J segment 8 bases; nucleotides outside the gene matches: 11. The CDR3 contains 17 residues. Germline assignment: CDR1 SGHAT and CDR2 FQNNGV.

V and J are TRBV9 and TRBJ1-2; D perhaps matches TRBD1 (6 bases). This CDR3 is built from 14 residues. Germline CDR1 is SGDLS and CDR2 is YYNGEE. Trimming left V 3 bases short and J 2 bases short, with 11 bases between. As DNA, the CDR3 is TGTGCCAGCAGCGCGACAGGCACCAACTATGGCTACACCTTC. It encodes CASSATGTNYGYTF.

The chain is built from TRBV9 and TRBJ1-1, with a weak D call TRBD1 (5 bases). CDR1 is SGDLS and CDR2 is YYNGEE in the germline V gene. CDR3 length: 13 amino acids. The V end was cut by 4 bases, the J end by 6 bases, with 13 bases between. CDR3 residues: CASSLPQGAEAFF. DNA of the CDR3: TGTGCCAGCAGCCTCCCCCAGGGCGCTGAAGCTTTCTTT.

This chain connects TRBV5-6 to TRBJ2-7, with 10 bases that match TRBD2. With V trimmed by 3 bases and J by 3 bases, 6 bases remained unmatched. Germline CDR1 and CDR2: SGHDT and YYEEEE. The CDR3 spans 15 residues. The CDR3 sequence: CASSSRTSGYYEQYF. CDR3 in DNA: TGTGCCAGCAGCTCTAGGACTAGCGGATACTACGAGCAGTACTTC.

The chain is built from TRBV6-5 and TRBJ2-3, with a possible D match to TRBD1 (7 bases). The V end lost 4 bases, the J end lost 0 bases, and 11 bases lay between the germline ends. The CDR3 loop spans 15 amino acids. Per the germline V gene, CDR1 is MNHEY and CDR2 is SVGAGI. DNA for the CDR3: TGTGCCAGCAGTTCCAGGGGGGTTAGCACAGATACGCAGTATTTT. Amino acids: CASSSRGVSTDTQYF.

This clone was seen at least ten times. The rearrangement links TRBV9 to TRBJ2-1, with D possibly TRBD1 on 6 matching bases. Germline loops: CDR1 SGDLS, CDR2 YYNGEE. The CDR3 spans 15 residues. V dropped 4 bases and J dropped 7 bases, with 18 bases sitting between them. CDR3 coding DNA: TGTGCCAGCAGCCTCTCAGGGGTGACTGGAAATGAGCAGTTCTTC. Its protein is CASSLSGVTGNEQFF.

The chain recombines TRBV7-2 with TRBJ1-5; D ambiguous. The V and J ends lost 3 bases and 4 bases respectively, with 16 bases between them. This CDR3 contains 16 residues. The germline gives CDR1 SGHTA, CDR2 FQGNSA. The CDR3 region is CASSFVCTARNQPQHF. DNA for the CDR3: TGTGCCAGCAGCTTTGTTTGTACAGCAAGAAATCAGCCCCAGCATTTT.

The chain's CDR3 is CASTGQGGRGVEAFF. CDR3 coding DNA: TGTGCCAGCACCGGACAGGGGGGTCGAGGAGTTGAAGCTTTCTTT. This chain links TRBV28 with TRBJ1-1; TRBD1 matches at 10 bases. V trimming: 7 bases; J trimming: 7 bases; junction bases outside the gene matches: 12. This CDR3 comprises 15 residues. Germline values: CDR1 MDHEN, CDR2 SYDVKM.

This clone was observed a handful of times. J is TRBJ1-5 and V is TRBV4-3; 10 positions match TRBD1. Losses at the gene ends were 0 bases for V and 2 bases for J; bases not matched to a gene: 10. CDR1 is LGHNA and CDR2 is YSLEER in the germline V gene. The CDR3 runs 19 residues. The CDR3 coding sequence is TGCGCCAGCAGCCAAGATTGGGGGACAGGGGTCTCTGGCAATCAGCCCCAGCATTTT. Its protein product is CASSQDWGTGVSGNQPQHF.

Concerning this clone itself: This sample also contains other DNA sequences that code for the same CDR3. The chain links TRBV12-3 or TRBV12-4 to TRBJ1-5; D remains unclear. The V end lost 8 bases, the J end lost 5 bases, and 13 bases lay between the germline ends. The CDR3 runs to 13 residues. The CDR3 sequence is CASSQTTDQPQHF. CDR3 sequence (DNA): TGTGCCAGCTCCCAGACAACCGATCAGCCCCAGCATTTT.

The chain links TRBV7-2 to TRBJ2-7; 12 nucleotides align to TRBD2. Germline V lookup: CDR1 SGHTA, CDR2 FQGNSA. The CDR3 contains 15 residues. V lost 3 bases and J lost 6; bases outside the gene matches: 6. As DNA, the CDR3 is TGTGCCAGCAGCTTCTCTAGCGGGAGGGCCGGCGAGCAGTACTTC. Translating gives CASSFSSGRAGEQYF.

V gene TRBV4-3 combines with J gene TRBJ1-5; D might be TRBD1 (5 bases). The ends were cut back, 0 bases at V and 11 bases at J, with 8 bases in the middle. Germline CDR1 reads LGHNA; CDR2 reads YSLEER. The CDR3 length is 12 residues. As DNA, the CDR3 is TGCGCCAGCAGCCAAGATCGGGGGGCCCAGCATTTT. Protein product: CASSQDRGAQHF.

The chain couples TRBV6-1 to TRBJ1-1; D perhaps matches TRBD1 (5 bases). V shed 1 base and J shed 1 base, with 13 bases lying between them. CDR3 length equals 16 residues. Germline V lookup: CDR1 MNHNS, CDR2 SASEGT. The DNA for the CDR3 is TGTGCCAGCAGTGAAGGAGTAACCAGGGCGAACACTGAAGCTTTCTTT. Residues: CASSEGVTRANTEAFF.

This chain uses TRBV10-1 with TRBJ1-6, with TRBD1 as a possible D gene (6 bases). The CDR3 covers 14 residues. Looked up from germline, CDR1 is WNHNN and CDR2 is SYGVQD (reference sequence). The ends were cut back, 6 bases at V and 5 bases at J, with 11 bases in the middle. The CDR3, as DNA: TGCGCCAGCAGCCGGGACATCAATAATTCACCCCTCCACTTT. Amino acid sequence: CASSRDINNSPLHF.